This T cell receptor beta chain was observed in a study of control samples from healthy donors and cancer patients. The assay was immunoSEQ multiplex PCR, and TCRdb's table has in-frame clones only and misses some. The sample records some 71,000 clones, about 89% being singletons. The sequence came from a woman between 45 and 65 years old with head and neck cancer. The sequenced sample was PBMCs.

The CDR3 here is CASSPTRGNTIYF. CDR3 nucleotide sequence: TGTGCCAGCAGCCCGACCCGTGGAAACACCATATATTTT. The chain combines TRBV27 with TRBJ1-3; no firm D call. CDR3 size: 13 residues. Germline CDR1 MNHEY, CDR2 SMNVEV (reference sequence). Trimming removed 6 bases from V and 3 bases from J, with 9 bases in between.